A single sample is the source of the 27 T cell receptor beta chains below, sequenced in a study of T cell clonality in common variable immunodeficiency. Findings and caveats of the study: Common variable immunodeficiency TCR beta sequences reportedly had fewer deletions and N-nucleotide insertions.

The protocol was immunoSEQ multiplex PCR, while the TCRdb copy is restricted to in-frame clones and leaves out a portion. The table lists fewer than 30,000 clones, with no singletons. No antigen has been assigned to these receptors. Specimen: peripheral blood mononuclear cells. These receptors all stem from a human donor with common variable immunodeficiency.

In its sample, this clone was seen a few times. The CDR3 is cut off 3 residues early in the read; its end comes from the germline J gene. The J gene is TRBJ1-2, the V gene TRBV7-6; 9 bases align to TRBD1. The CDR3 spans 18 residues. The V gene end was trimmed by 8 bases and the J gene end by 0 bases; junction bases not matched to a gene: 16. Germline-derived CDR1 and CDR2 are SGHVS and FNYEAQ. This CDR3 reads CASPPLGTGMSANYGYTF. The DNA read from the CDR3 is TGTGCCAGCCCCCCCCTCGGGACAGGGATGTCAGCTAACTATGGC.

This clone appeared many times. The CDR3 end is not reached by the read, which stops 3 residues before it; the germline J gene fills it in. The gene calls are TRBV7-2 and TRBJ2-7; D call uncertain. CDR1 is SGHTA and CDR2 is FQGNSA in the germline V gene. The CDR3 extends over 12 amino acids. Trimming removed 7 bases at V and 4 bases at J, with 11 bases between. CDR3: CASTLDGYEQYF. The DNA read from the CDR3 is TGTGCCAGCACCCTCGACGGGTACGAG.

This clone was found many times. Read sequence stops 3 residues before the CDR3 end, and the germline J gene provides the missing end. This chain joins TRBV7-3 and TRBJ2-6; perhaps TRBD2 as D (6 bases). The germline V and J ends were trimmed by 1 base and 4 bases, with 11 bases remaining between them. The CDR3 consists of 16 residues. Germline CDR1 is SGHTA and CDR2 is FQGTGA. CDR3 loop: CASSLIGGSGANVLTF. The sequenced CDR3 bases are TGTGCCAGCAGCTTAATAGGAGGGTCCGGGGCCAACGTC.

Regarding this clone: The read ends 3 residues before the CDR3 terminus; that terminus is restored from the germline J gene. The chain joins TRBV19 to TRBJ2-1; 10 nucleotides match TRBD2. CDR1 is LNHDA, CDR2 SQIVND, per germline (reference sequence). With V trimmed by 5 bases and J by 5 bases, 9 bases remained unmatched. The CDR3 sequence is 16 residues long. The CDR3 protein is CASSAIAGGLNNEQFF. CDR3 bases read: TGTGCCAGTAGTGCCATAGCGGGGGGACTGAACAATGAG.

This clone came up many times. The read is 3 residues too short to cover the CDR3 end, so that end is filled in from the germline J gene. The J gene is TRBJ1-1, the V gene TRBV19, with 8 bases aligning to TRBD1. V lost 7 bases, J lost 6 bases, and 7 bases stayed unmatched. Germline CDR1 reads LNHDA; CDR2 reads SQIVND (reference sequence). The CDR3 covers 13 residues. The chain's CDR3 is CASTRQGIAEAFF. The CDR3 bases that were read are TGTGCCAGTACCCGACAGGGGATAGCTGAA.

This clone showed up many times. The CDR3 end is not reached by the read, which stops 3 residues before it; the germline J gene fills it in. The V call is TRBV20-1, the J call TRBJ1-4; 7 nucleotides agree with TRBD1. This CDR3 has 12 amino acids. Germline CDR1 is DFQATT and CDR2 is SNEGSKA (reference sequence). This chain's CDR3 is CSAGDDRAKLFF. The covered CDR3 bases are TGCAGTGCTGGGGACGACAGGGCGAAA.

There are many counts of this clone. The sequenced fragment ends 3 residues before the CDR3 boundary, so the rest is inferred from the germline J gene. The gene calls are TRBV9 and TRBJ2-1; 7 nucleotides match TRBD1. The CDR3 runs 14 residues. The germline gives CDR1 SGDLS, CDR2 YYNGEE. Trimming at V came to 3 bases and at J to 7 bases, leaving 7 bases not matched to a gene. The CDR3 protein is CASSDSTGKNEQFF. CDR3 DNA (partial): TGTGCCAGCAGCGACTCGACAGGGAAGAATGAG.

This clone was counted ten times or more. The read is 3 residues too short to cover the CDR3 end, so that end is filled in from the germline J gene. The gene calls are TRBV29-1 and TRBJ2-7, with 9 bases aligning to TRBD1. CDR1 and CDR2 from the germline V gene are SQVTM and ANQGSEA. Trimming removed 5 bases from V and 5 bases from J; junction bases left unmatched: 19. This CDR3 is built from 17 residues. Partial CDR3 DNA: TGCAGCGTTACCGGGACAGGGTTTTCCTATCTAAAGGACGAG. It is translated as CSVTGTGFSYLKDE. The whole CDR3 sequence reads CSVTGTGFSYLKDEQYF.

This clone occurred many times. The read falls 3 residues short of the CDR3 end, and the missing part is taken from the germline J gene. The gene calls are TRBV6-1 and TRBJ2-3; 10 nucleotides match TRBD2. After removal of 4 bases from V and 0 bases from J, the junction contained 4 bases not matched to a gene. The germline gives CDR1 MNHNS, CDR2 SASEGT. The CDR3 is made up of 16 amino acids. Incomplete CDR3 DNA: TGTGCCAGCAGTGGAACTAGCGGGGTTAGCACAGATACG. Its protein product is CASSGTSGVSTDT. The full CDR3 protein is CASSGTSGVSTDTQYF.

The table lists this clone with many counts. The CDR3 is cut off 3 residues early in the read; its end comes from the germline J gene. This rearrangement joins TRBV30 to TRBJ1-1; D remains ambiguous. The CDR3 is 12 residues long. The ends were cut back, 0 bases at V and 7 bases at J, with 9 bases in the middle. In germline, CDR1 is GTSNPN, CDR2 SVGIG (reference sequence). The CDR3 spells CAWSVGSYEAFF. The DNA read from the CDR3 is TGTGCCTGGAGTGTGGGCAGCTATGAA.

Of note for this clone: The CDR3 end is not reached by the read, which stops 3 residues before it; the germline J gene fills it in. This sequence joins TRBV7-9 and TRBJ2-7; 8 nucleotides match TRBD1. V trimming: 4 bases; J trimming: 5 bases; junction bases outside the gene matches: 1. CDR3 length equals 12 residues. Germline V gene data show CDR1 as SEHNR and CDR2 as FQNEAQ (reference sequence). Incomplete CDR3 DNA: TGTGCCAGCAGCTCGACAGGGGACGAG. Translated, it gives CASSSTGDE. The entire CDR3 is CASSSTGDEQYF.

As for this clone: With the read ending 3 residues before the CDR3 end, the germline J gene is used to fill in that end. The chain is built from TRBV5-1 and TRBJ2-5, with 8 bases fitting TRBD2. CDR1 SGHRS and CDR2 YFSETQ come from the germline V gene. V trimming: 0 bases; J trimming: 2 bases; junction bases outside the gene matches: 6. CDR3 length: 16 residues. The CDR3 sequence: CASSLGVAGRQETQYF. The covered CDR3 bases are TGCGCCAGCAGCTTGGGGGTAGCGGGGAGGCAAGAGACC.

This clone was picked up many times. The CDR3 is cut off 3 residues early in the read; its end comes from the germline J gene. The rearrangement links TRBV29-1 to TRBJ2-6; D is ambiguous. The CDR3 has 13 residues. V shed 5 bases and J shed 1 base, with 6 bases lying between them. Germline CDR1 reads SQVTM; CDR2 reads ANQGSEA. CDR3 in amino acids: CSVPGSGANVLTF. The CDR3 bases that were read are TGCAGCGTTCCCGGGTCTGGGGCCAACGTC.

A remark on this clone: The sample carries other DNA sequences with the same CDR3. The CDR3 protein is CASSLQAGSTDTQYF. The CDR3 DNA, read in part, is TGTGCCAGCAGTCTTCAAGCGGGGAGCACAGATACG. The V call is TRBV7-2, the J call TRBJ2-3; 7 positions agree with TRBD2. The read is 3 residues too short to cover the CDR3 end, so that end is filled in from the germline J gene. The CDR3 spans 15 residues. The germline V gene encodes CDR1 SGHTA and CDR2 FQGNSA. With 6 bases clipped from V and 0 bases from J, the junction kept 6 bases outside the gene matches.

The CDR3 bases that were read are TGTGCCAGTAACATTAACGATGAG. Encoded protein: CASNINDE. The full-length CDR3 reads as CASNINDEQFF. The chain uses TRBV19 and TRBJ2-1; the D is unclear. The observed sequence ends 3 residues before the CDR3 terminus, with the missing tail filled in from the germline J gene. Germline assignment: CDR1 LNHDA and CDR2 SQIVND (reference sequence). The V end was cut by 7 bases, the J end by 8 bases, with 9 bases between. This CDR3 is built from 11 residues. The entire variable domain, with the rest obtained from reference TRBV19 and TRBJ2-1, is as follows: DGGITQSPKYLFRKEGQNVTLSCEQNLNHDAMYWYRQDPGQGLRLIYYSQIVNDFQKGDIAEGYSVSREKKESFPLTVTSAQKNPTAFYLCASNINDEQFFGPGTRLTVL.

As regards this clone: Read data end 3 residues before the CDR3 end; the end is taken from the germline J gene. The chain carries TRBV6-2 or TRBV6-3 and TRBJ1-1; the match to TRBD1 covers 7 bases. The CDR3 runs to 14 residues. The germline V gene has CDR1 MNHEY and CDR2 SVGEGT. J gave up 3 bases and V 4 bases, and 5 bases lay outside the gene matches. The CDR3 spells CASSLQGIYTEAFF. The sequenced CDR3 bases are TGTGCCAGCAGTTTACAGGGGATATACACTGAA.

Many counts were recorded for this clone. The read ends 3 residues before the CDR3 terminus; that terminus is restored from the germline J gene. V usage is TRBV6-1 and J usage is TRBJ2-7, with 9 bases identical to TRBD1. V shed 1 base and J 3 bases; nucleotides not matched to a gene: 4. The germline V gene encodes CDR1 MNHNS and CDR2 SASEGT. The CDR3 runs to 15 residues. This CDR3 reads CASSEGDRAIYEQYF. The sequenced part of the CDR3 DNA is TGTGCCAGCAGTGAAGGGGACAGGGCCATCTACGAG.

To note about this clone: Sequencing ends 3 residues short of the CDR3 end; the germline J gene provides the rest. The chain is built from TRBV7-8 and TRBJ2-1; 14 bases align to TRBD2. The CDR3 loop spans 17 amino acids. With V trimmed by 5 bases and J by 8 bases, 11 bases remained unmatched. In germline, CDR1 is SGHVS, CDR2 FQNEAQ. The CDR3 sequence is CASSPTSGGGRLDEQFF. CDR3 bases read: TGTGCCAGCAGCCCGACTAGCGGGGGGGGCCGGTTGGATGAG.

A word on this clone: The read gets to within 3 residues of the CDR3 end, and the germline J gene fills in the rest. The V and J genes are TRBV6-2 or TRBV6-3 and TRBJ2-7; weak D call: TRBD2 (6 bases). The CDR3 sequence is 15 residues long. V was trimmed by 4 bases and J by 3 bases, leaving 16 bases between them. The germline gives CDR1 MNHEY, CDR2 SVGEGT. CDR3 DNA (partial): TGTGCCAGCAGTTCCCACGGGGACTGGCTCTACGAG. Its protein is CASSSHGDWLYE. The complete CDR3 sequence is CASSSHGDWLYEQYF.

Only a few counts were recorded for this clone. The read terminates 3 residues ahead of where the CDR3 ends, so the germline J gene completes it. This sequence joins TRBV6-1 and TRBJ1-5; D gene ambiguous. The CDR3 has 15 amino acids. Germline V gene data show CDR1 as MNHNS and CDR2 as SASEGT. The V end lost 3 bases, the J end lost 9 bases, and 18 bases lay between the germline ends. The CDR3 DNA, read in part, is TGTGCCAGCAGTGATCGCACTACCGAACTCTTGCCC. Translation: CASSDRTTELLP. The CDR3 reads in full as CASSDRTTELLPQHF.

Points on this clone: The read halts 3 residues ahead of the CDR3 end, with the missing end drawn from the germline J gene. V usage is TRBV10-1 and J usage is TRBJ2-1, with TRBD2 identical over 7 bases. V was clipped by 0 bases and J by 8 bases; unmatched bases: 4. The germline CDR1 and CDR2 sequences are WNHNN and SYGVQD (reference sequence). The CDR3 consists of 14 residues. Incomplete CDR3 DNA: TGCGCCAGCAGTGAGTCTGGGAGGGGCGATGAG. Protein product: CASSESGRGDE. From start to end, the CDR3 is CASSESGRGDEQFF.

Note on this clone: The CDR3 end lies 3 residues beyond the end of the read and is filled in from the germline J gene. The chain carries TRBV18 and TRBJ1-1; maybe TRBD1 (6 bases). Trimming cost V 10 bases and J 2 bases, with 14 bases left between them. The V gene's germline CDR1 is KGHSH and CDR2 LQKENI. This CDR3 contains 13 residues. This CDR3 is CATQGHPNTEAFF. CDR3 bases read: TGTGCCACCCAGGGGCACCCAAACACTGAA.

In this sample, this clone turned up a few times. The covered CDR3 bases are TGTGCCAGTAGTTTTGCCGGGACATGGAACACCGGGGAG. This translates into CASSFAGTWNTGE. The complete CDR3 sequence is CASSFAGTWNTGELFF. The genes are TRBV19 and TRBJ2-2; perhaps TRBD1 as D (6 bases). The read ends 3 residues shy of where the CDR3 ends; the end is completed using the germline J gene. With 5 bases removed from V and 1 base from J, the gap between germline ends came to 14 bases. The CDR3 extends over 16 amino acids. The V gene's germline CDR1 is LNHDA and CDR2 SQIVND (reference sequence).

On this clone itself: The read falls 3 residues short of the CDR3 end, and the missing part is taken from the germline J gene. V is TRBV7-9 and J is TRBJ2-5, with D maybe TRBD2 (5 bases). From germline, CDR1 is SEHNR and CDR2 FQNEAQ (reference sequence). The CDR3 consists of 14 residues. The ends were cut back, 5 bases at V and 1 base at J, with 11 bases in the middle. CDR3 DNA (partial): TGTGCCAGCAGCCCCGGCCGGGGCCAAGAGACC. It encodes CASSPGRGQET. The full CDR3 protein is CASSPGRGQETQYF.

Remarks on this clone: The sequenced fragment ends 3 residues before the CDR3 boundary, so the rest is inferred from the germline J gene. This rearrangement joins TRBV6-1 to TRBJ2-5; 12 bases map to TRBD2. V gave up 3 bases and J gave up 5 bases; unmatched junction bases: 4. CDR3 length equals 15 residues. Germline V gene lookup returns CDR1 MNHNS and CDR2 SASEGT. CDR3 amino acids: CASSDLAGGEETQYF. The part of the CDR3 DNA that was read is TGTGCCAGCAGTGATCTAGCGGGGGGGGAGGAGACC.

As for this clone: Sequencing ends 3 residues short of the CDR3 end; the germline J gene provides the rest. The chain joins TRBV7-2 to TRBJ2-5, with 11 bases aligning to TRBD2. The ends lost 4 bases at V and 2 bases at J; junction bases unmatched: 3. Per germline, CDR1 SGHTA and CDR2 FQGNSA. The CDR3 sequence is 15 residues long. The CDR3 region is CASSSTSGVQETQYF. The covered CDR3 bases are TGTGCCAGCAGCTCGACTAGCGGGGTTCAAGAGACC.

In the case of this clone: The CDR3 is cut off 3 residues early in the read; its end comes from the germline J gene. The chain couples TRBV7-9 to TRBJ2-5; perhaps TRBD1 as D (5 bases). Trimming took off 1 base at V and 2 bases at J, with 11 bases between the two ends. The germline gives CDR1 SEHNR, CDR2 FQNEAQ (reference sequence). The CDR3 has 15 amino acids. CDR3 region: CASSLGQGGQETQYF. CDR3 DNA (partial): TGTGCCAGCAGCTTAGGGCAGGGCGGTCAAGAGACC.